The T cell receptor (beta chain) described here comes from a study of blood T cell repertoires in COVID-19. About the research overall: Both acute and convalescent COVID-19 samples were obtained from the United States, Italy and Spain. PBMCs, B-cell-depleted T cells, or T cells provided the cDNA or gDNA that made up the material.

Trimming left V 2 bases short and J 0 bases short, with 8 bases between. There are 15 residues in the CDR3. The germline CDR1 and CDR2 sequences are SNHLY and FYNNEI. Authors' methods: It was from reference gene primer amplification that nucleated cell counts were estimated. Produced via immunoSEQ multiplex PCR; TCRdb's table is partial and in-frame only. The DNA was the basis for D and trimming; V, J and clone size are from that table. This sample has under 150,000 clones, with 81% found just once. The sequenced sample consisted of peripheral blood. The sequence came from a woman in her fifties or sixties with active or convalescent COVID-19. This chain uses TRBV2 with TRBJ1-3; the D is unclear. CDR3 in DNA: TGTGCCAGCAGTGAATGGCGGGACTCTGGAAACACCATATATTTT. Encoded protein: CASSEWRDSGNTIYF.